The T cell receptor beta chain described here comes from a study of T-cell reconstitution after alpha-beta-depleted transplantation in children. Notes on the study in general: Surviving thymic progenitors and recipient T cells were the source of high TCRbeta diversity at day 60 in some patients.

This clonotype occurred many times. The target antigen is unknown. Preparing the TCRbeta library involved the use of unique molecular identifiers. TCRdb analysed the PCR reads with MiXCR anew, one entry per CDR3 protein. This sample has about 200,000 distinct CDR3 sequences, with approximately 7% found just once. The clonotype comes from a boy aged 2-15 years with acute lymphoblastic leukemia, due to receive a stem cell transplant. This sample comprised PBMCs, obtained before TCRalphabeta/CD19-depleted stem cell transplant.

The CDR3 protein is CASSLADPYEQYF. DNA of the CDR3: TGTGCCAGCAGTTTAGCTGACCCCTACGAGCAGTACTTC. This chain joins TRBV12-3 or TRBV12-4 and TRBJ2-7; D is undetermined. The CDR3 loop spans 13 amino acids. The V end was cut by 0 bases, the J end by 2 bases, with 5 bases between.